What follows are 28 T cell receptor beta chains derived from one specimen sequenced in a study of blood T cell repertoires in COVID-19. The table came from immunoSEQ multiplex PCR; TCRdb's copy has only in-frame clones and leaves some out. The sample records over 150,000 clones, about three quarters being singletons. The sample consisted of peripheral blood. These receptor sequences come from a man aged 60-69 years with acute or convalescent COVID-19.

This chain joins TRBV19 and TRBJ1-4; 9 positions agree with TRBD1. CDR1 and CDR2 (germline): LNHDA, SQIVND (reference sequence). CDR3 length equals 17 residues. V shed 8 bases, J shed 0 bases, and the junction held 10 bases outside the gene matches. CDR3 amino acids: CASPLGQGPATNEKLFF. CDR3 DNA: TGTGCCAGTCCCCTGGGACAGGGCCCAGCAACTAATGAAAAACTGTTTTTT.

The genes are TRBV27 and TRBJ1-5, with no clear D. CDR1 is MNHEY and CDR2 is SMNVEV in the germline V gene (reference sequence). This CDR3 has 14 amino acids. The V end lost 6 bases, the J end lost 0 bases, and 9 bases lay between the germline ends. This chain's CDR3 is CASRTYYSNQPQHF. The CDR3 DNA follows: TGTGCCAGCAGAACTTATTATAGCAATCAGCCCCAGCATTTT.

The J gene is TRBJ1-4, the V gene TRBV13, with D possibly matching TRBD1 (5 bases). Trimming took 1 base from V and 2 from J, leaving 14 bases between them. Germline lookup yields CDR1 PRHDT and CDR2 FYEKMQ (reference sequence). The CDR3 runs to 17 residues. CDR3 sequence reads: CASSLAGRGSTNEKLFF. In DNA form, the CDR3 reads TGTGCCAGCAGCTTAGCGGGGCGGGGAAGTACTAATGAAAAACTGTTTTTT.

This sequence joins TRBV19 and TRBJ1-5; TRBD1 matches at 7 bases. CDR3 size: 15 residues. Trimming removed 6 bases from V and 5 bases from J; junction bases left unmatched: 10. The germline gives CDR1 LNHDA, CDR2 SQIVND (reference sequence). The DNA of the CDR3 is TGTGCCAGTAGAACCTGGGACAGACTATATCAGCCCCAGCATTTT. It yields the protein CASRTWDRLYQPQHF.

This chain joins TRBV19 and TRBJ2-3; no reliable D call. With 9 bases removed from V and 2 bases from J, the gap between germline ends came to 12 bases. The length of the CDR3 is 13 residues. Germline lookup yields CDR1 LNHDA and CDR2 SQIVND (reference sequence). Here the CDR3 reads CASRLTPTDTQYF. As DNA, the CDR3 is TGTGCCAGCCGTTTAACTCCCACAGATACGCAGTATTTT.

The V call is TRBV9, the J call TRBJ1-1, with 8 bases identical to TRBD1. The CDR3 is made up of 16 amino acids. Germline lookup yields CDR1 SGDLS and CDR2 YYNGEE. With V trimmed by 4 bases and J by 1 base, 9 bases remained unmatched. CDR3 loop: CASSPSIGTGNTEAFF. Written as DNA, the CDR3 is TGTGCCAGCAGCCCCAGTATTGGGACAGGGAACACTGAAGCTTTCTTT.

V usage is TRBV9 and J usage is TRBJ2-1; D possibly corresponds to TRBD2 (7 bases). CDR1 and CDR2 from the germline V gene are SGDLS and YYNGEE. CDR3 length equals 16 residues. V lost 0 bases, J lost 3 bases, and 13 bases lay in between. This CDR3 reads CASSVEAGAYYNEQFF. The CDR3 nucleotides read TGTGCCAGCAGCGTAGAGGCGGGGGCCTACTACAATGAGCAGTTCTTC.

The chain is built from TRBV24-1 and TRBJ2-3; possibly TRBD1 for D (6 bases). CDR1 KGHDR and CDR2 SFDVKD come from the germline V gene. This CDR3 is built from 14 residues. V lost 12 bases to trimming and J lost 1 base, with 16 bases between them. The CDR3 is CAASQGGGTDTQYF. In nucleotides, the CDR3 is TGTGCCGCTTCACAGGGTGGAGGCACAGATACGCAGTATTTT.

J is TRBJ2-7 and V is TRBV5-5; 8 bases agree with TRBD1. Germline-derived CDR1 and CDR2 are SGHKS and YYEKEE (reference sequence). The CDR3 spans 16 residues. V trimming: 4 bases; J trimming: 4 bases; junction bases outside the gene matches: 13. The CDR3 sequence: CASSPRGAGGVYEQYF. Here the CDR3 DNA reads TGTGCCAGCAGCCCCCGTGGGGCAGGGGGCGTTTACGAGCAGTACTTC.

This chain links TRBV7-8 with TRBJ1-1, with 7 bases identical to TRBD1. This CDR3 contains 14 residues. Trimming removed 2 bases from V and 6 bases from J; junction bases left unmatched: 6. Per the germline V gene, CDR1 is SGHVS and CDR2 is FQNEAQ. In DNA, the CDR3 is TGTGCCAGCAGCTTAAGTCGACAGGGCCCTGAAGCTTTCTTT. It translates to CASSLSRQGPEAFF.

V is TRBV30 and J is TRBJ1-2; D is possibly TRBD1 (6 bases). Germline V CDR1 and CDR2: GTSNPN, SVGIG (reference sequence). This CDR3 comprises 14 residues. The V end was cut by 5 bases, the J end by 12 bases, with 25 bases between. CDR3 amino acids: CAWGLDRITLPDTF. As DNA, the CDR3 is TGTGCCTGGGGTCTTGACAGGATTACCCTCCCGGACACCTTC.

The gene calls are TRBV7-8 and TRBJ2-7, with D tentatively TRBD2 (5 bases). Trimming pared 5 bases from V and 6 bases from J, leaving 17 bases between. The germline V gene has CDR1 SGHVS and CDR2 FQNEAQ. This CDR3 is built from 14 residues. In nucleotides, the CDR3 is TGTGCCAGCAGCCCGCGAGAGGGTGTCTCCGAGCAGTACTTC. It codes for CASSPREGVSEQYF.

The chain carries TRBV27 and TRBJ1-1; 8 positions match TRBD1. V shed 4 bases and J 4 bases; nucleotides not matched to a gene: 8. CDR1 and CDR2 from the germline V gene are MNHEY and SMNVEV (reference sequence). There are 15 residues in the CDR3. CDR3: CASSSRQGKSTEAFF. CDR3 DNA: TGTGCCAGCAGTTCCCGACAGGGGAAGTCCACTGAAGCTTTCTTT.

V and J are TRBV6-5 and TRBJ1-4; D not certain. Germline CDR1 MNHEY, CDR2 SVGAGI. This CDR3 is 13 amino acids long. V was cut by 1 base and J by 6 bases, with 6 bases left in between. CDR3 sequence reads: CASSYLADEKLFF. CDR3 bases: TGTGCCAGCAGTTACTTGGCAGATGAAAAACTGTTTTTT.

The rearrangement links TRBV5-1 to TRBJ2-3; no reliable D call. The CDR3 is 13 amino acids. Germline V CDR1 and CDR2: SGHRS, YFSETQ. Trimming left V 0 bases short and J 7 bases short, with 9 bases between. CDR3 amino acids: CASSLGYENTQYF. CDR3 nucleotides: TGCGCCAGCAGCTTGGGTTATGAGAATACGCAGTATTTT.

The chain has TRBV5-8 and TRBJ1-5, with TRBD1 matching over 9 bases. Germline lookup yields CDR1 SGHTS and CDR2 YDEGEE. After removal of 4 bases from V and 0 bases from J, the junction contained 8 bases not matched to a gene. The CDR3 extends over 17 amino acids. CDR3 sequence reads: CASSPMDRGYSNQPQHF. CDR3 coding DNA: TGTGCCAGCAGCCCGATGGACAGGGGATATAGCAATCAGCCCCAGCATTTT.

The CDR3 loop reads CASSFQGSREQYF. The CDR3 DNA reads TGTGCCAGCAGTTTTCAGGGATCGCGCGAGCAGTACTTC. The genes are TRBV6-5 and TRBJ2-7; D perhaps matches TRBD1 (5 bases). Germline assignment: CDR1 MNHEY and CDR2 SVGAGI. V shed 4 bases and J shed 6 bases, with 13 bases lying between them. This CDR3 has 13 amino acids.

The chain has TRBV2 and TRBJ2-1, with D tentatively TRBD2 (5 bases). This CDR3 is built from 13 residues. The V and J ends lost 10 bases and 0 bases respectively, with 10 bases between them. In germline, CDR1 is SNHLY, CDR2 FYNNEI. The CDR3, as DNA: TGTGCCATCTCGGGGTTCTCCTACAATGAGCAGTTCTTC. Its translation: CAISGFSYNEQFF.

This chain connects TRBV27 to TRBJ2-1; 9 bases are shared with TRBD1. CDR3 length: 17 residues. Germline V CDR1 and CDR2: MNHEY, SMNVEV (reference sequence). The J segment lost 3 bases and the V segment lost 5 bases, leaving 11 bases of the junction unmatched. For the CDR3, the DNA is TGTGCCAGCAGTGCCACCCCTGGACAGGGGCGCTACAATGAGCAGTTCTTC. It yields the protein CASSATPGQGRYNEQFF.

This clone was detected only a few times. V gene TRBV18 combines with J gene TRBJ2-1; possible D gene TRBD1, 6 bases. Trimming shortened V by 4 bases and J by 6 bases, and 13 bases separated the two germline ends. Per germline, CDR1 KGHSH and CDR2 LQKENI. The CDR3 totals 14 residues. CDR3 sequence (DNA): TGTGCCAGCTCACGGGACACCGACCTCAATGAGCAGTTCTTC. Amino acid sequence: CASSRDTDLNEQFF.

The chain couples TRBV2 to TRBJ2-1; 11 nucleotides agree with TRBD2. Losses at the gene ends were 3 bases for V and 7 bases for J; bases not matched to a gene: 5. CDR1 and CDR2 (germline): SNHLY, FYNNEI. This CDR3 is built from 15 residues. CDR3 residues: CASSDSTSGENEQFF. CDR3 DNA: TGTGCCAGCAGTGATTCGACTAGCGGGGAAAATGAGCAGTTCTTC.

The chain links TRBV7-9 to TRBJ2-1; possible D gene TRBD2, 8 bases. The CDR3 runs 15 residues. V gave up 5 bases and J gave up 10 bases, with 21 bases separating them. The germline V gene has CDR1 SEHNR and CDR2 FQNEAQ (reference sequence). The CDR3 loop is CASSPGGPLAVEQFF. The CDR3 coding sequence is TGTGCCAGCAGCCCAGGGGGTCCACTAGCGGTAGAGCAGTTCTTC.

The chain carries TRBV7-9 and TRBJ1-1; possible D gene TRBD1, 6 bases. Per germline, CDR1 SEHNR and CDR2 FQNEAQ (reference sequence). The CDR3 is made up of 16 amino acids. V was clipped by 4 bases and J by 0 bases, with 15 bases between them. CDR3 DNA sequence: TGTGCCAGCAGCTCCCCGGGAGGGGGGGTGAACACTGAAGCTTTCTTT. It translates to CASSSPGGGVNTEAFF.

The CDR3 nucleotides are TGTGCCAGCAGCTTCCGGGACTTACAAGAGACCCAGTACTTC. Translation gives CASSFRDLQETQYF. The chain is built from TRBV9 and TRBJ2-5; a weak D match, TRBD2 (6 bases). Germline V gene data show CDR1 as SGDLS and CDR2 as YYNGEE. The CDR3 totals 14 residues. V gave up 4 bases and J gave up 2 bases, with 12 bases separating them.

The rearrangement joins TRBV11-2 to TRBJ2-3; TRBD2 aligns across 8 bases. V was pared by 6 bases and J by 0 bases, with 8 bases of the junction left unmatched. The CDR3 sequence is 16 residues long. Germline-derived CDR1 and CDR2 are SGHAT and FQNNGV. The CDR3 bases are TGTGCCAGCAGTCGGACTAGCTTGATTAGCACAGATACGCAGTATTTT. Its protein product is CASSRTSLISTDTQYF. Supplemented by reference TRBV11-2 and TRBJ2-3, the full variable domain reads EAGVAQSPRYKIIEKRQSVAFWCNPISGHATLYWYQQILGQGPKLLIQFQNNGVVDDSQLPKDRFSAERLKGVDSTLKIQPAKLEDSAVYLCASSRTSLISTDTQYFGPGTRLTVL.

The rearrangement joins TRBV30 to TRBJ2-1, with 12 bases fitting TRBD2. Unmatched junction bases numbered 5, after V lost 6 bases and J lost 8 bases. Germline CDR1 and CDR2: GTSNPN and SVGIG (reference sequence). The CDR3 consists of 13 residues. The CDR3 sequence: CACRGLAGDEQFF. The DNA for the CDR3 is TGTGCCTGCCGGGGACTAGCGGGCGATGAGCAGTTCTTC. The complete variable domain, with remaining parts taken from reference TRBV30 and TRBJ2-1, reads SQTIHQWPATLVQPVGSPLSLECTVEGTSNPNLYWYRQAAGRGLQLLFYSVGIGQISSEVPQNLSASRPQDRQFILSSKKLLLSDSGFYLCACRGLAGDEQFFGPGTRLTVL.

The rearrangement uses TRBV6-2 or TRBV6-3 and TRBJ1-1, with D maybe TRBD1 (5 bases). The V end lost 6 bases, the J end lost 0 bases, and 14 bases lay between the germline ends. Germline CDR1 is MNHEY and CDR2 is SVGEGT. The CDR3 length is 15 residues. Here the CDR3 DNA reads TGTGCCAGCAGCCTCCAGGACACTGTGAACACTGAAGCTTTCTTT. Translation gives CASSLQDTVNTEAFF.

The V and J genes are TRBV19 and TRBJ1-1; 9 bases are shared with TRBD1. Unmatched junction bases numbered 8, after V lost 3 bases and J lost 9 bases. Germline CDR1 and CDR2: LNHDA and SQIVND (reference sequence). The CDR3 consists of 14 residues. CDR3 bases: TGTGCCAGTAGTATCCTTGGGACAGGGAATAAAGCTTTCTTT. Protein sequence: CASSILGTGNKAFF.